The source of this T cell receptor (beta chain) is a study of T cell repertoires in cytomegalovirus infection. Study at large: In public TCR beta signatures, there were indications of both CMV infection and matching HLA type. Study-level findings and limits: Identification of carriers of CMV plus the relevant HLA was performed using cumulative public TCR beta family frequency.

This clonotype was seen repeatedly, ten times or more. Antigen: not known. In germline, CDR1 is SGHTA, CDR2 FQGTGA. With V trimmed by 5 bases and J by 7 bases, 8 bases remained unmatched. The CDR3 sequence is 14 residues long. In TCRdb, the reads were re-called with MiXCR into one record per CDR3 protein. The sample comprises around 310,000 distinct CDR3 sequences, almost 30% of which are singletons, and 20% rests with the top ten. This receptor was identified in a human donor in good health (CMV status not recorded). Some clones in this sample may be carry-over from other donors' samples. The chain combines TRBV7-3 with TRBJ2-1; 7 bases are shared with TRBD2. The starting material was cultured PBMCs, obtained from culture after CMV antigen stimulation. CDR3 sequence reads: CASSPGLGGNEQFF. CDR3 DNA: TGTGCCAGCAGCCCCGGACTGGGGGGGAATGAGCAGTTCTTC.